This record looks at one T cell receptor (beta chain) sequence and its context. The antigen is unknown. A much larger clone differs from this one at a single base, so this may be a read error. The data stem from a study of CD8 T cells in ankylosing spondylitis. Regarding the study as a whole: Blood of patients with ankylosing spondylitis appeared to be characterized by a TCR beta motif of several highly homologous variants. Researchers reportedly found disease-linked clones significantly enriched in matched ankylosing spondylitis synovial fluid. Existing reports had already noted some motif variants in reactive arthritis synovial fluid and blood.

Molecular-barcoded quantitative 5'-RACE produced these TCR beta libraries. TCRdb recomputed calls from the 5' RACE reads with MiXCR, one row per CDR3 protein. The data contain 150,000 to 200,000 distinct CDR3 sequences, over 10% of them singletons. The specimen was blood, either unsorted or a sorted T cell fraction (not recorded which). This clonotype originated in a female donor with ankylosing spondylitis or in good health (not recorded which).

In DNA form, the CDR3 reads TGCGTCAGCAGCCGGGACAGGGGACCCTACGAGCAGTACTTC. This codes for CVSSRDRGPYEQYF. V gene TRBV4-3 combines with J gene TRBJ2-7, with 10 bases matching TRBD1. Germline CDR1 is LGHNA and CDR2 is YSLEER. This CDR3 has 14 amino acids.